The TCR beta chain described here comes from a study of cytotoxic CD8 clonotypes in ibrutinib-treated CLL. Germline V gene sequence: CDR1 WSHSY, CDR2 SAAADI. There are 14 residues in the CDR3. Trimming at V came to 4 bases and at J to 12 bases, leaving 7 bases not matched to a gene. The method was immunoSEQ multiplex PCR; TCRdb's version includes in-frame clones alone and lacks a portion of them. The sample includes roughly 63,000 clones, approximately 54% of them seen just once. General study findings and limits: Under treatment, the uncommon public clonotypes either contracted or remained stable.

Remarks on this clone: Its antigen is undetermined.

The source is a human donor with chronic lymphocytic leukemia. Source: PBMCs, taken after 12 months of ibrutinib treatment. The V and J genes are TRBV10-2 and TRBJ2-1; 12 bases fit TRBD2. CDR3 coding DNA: TGCGCCAGCAGTGCGGCTAGCGGGGGGGCAGGGCAGTTCTTC. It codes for CASSAASGGAGQFF.